This paragraph reports one T cell receptor (beta chain). The entry originates in a study of blood T cell repertoires in COVID-19. Overall study context: The United States, Italy and Spain were the sources of the acute and convalescent COVID-19 samples. The cDNA or gDNA used as material had been derived from T cells, B-cell-depleted T cells, or PBMCs.

V dropped 3 bases and J dropped 5 bases, with 7 bases sitting between them. Germline V gene lookup returns CDR1 SEHNR and CDR2 FQNEAQ (reference sequence). The CDR3 extends over 12 amino acids. In the source study's methods: Estimation of nucleated cell counts relied on the amplification of reference gene primers. The repertoire was sequenced with immunoSEQ multiplex PCR; TCRdb's copy has only in-frame clones and lacks some. V, J and clone size were drawn from that table, and D and trimming were deduced from the DNA. The table has 150,000 to 200,000 clones, 70% to 90% seen once. This receptor was taken from a human donor in a cohort sampled during active COVID-19. The chain carries TRBV7-9 and TRBJ2-5; possibly TRBD2 for D (6 bases). Material: peripheral blood. The CDR3, as DNA: TGTGCCAGCAGCTTCGGGAGTGAGACCCAGTACTTC. Translated, it gives CASSFGSETQYF.